The rows below give T cell receptor beta chains drawn from one sample of a study of blood T cell repertoires in COVID-19. Data came from immunoSEQ multiplex PCR; TCRdb stores just in-frame clones and leaves some out. The table records hundreds of thousands of clones, roughly nine tenths of them present only once. The sample comprised PBMCs or T cells enriched from blood (not recorded which). The receptors were sampled from a man aged 25 to 40 who had recovered from COVID-19. Each CDR3 is given with its conserved first and last residue. D genes are given only for firm matches. Expanded clones are given a class, and other clones once, few, many or no size at all.

cdr3_aa: CASSPGHRSYNSPLHF
cdr3_nt: TGTGCCAGTAGCCCGGGACACAGGTCCTATAATTCACCCCTCCACTTT
j_call: TRBJ1-6
clone_size: -
v_call: TRBV19
d_call: -

cdr3_aa: CAISEIGTEVYNEQFF
cdr3_nt: TGTGCCATCAGTGAGATAGGGACTGAGGTCTACAATGAGCAGTTCTTC
j_call: TRBJ2-1
clone_size: -
v_call: TRBV10-3
d_call: -

cdr3_aa: CASSPVYQIARTGELFF
cdr3_nt: TGTGCCAGCAGCCCCGTGTACCAAATAGCGAGGACCGGGGAGCTGTTTTTT
j_call: TRBJ2-2
clone_size: -
v_call: TRBV28
d_call: -

cdr3_aa: CASSRPGYEQYF
cdr3_nt: TGTGCCAGCAGCCGACCGGGCTACGAGCAGTACTTC
j_call: TRBJ2-7
clone_size: -
v_call: TRBV7-2
d_call: -

cdr3_aa: CASSRTSGGTDTQYF
cdr3_nt: TGTGCCAGTAGTCGGACTAGCGGGGGCACAGATACGCAGTATTTT
j_call: TRBJ2-3
clone_size: -
v_call: TRBV19
d_call: TRBD2

cdr3_aa: CASSQEPGPQPQHF
cdr3_nt: TGCGCCAGCAGCCAAGAGCCAGGGCCTCAGCCCCAGCATTTT
j_call: TRBJ1-5
clone_size: -
v_call: TRBV4-1
d_call: -

cdr3_aa: CASSTRANQPQHF
cdr3_nt: TGTGCCAGTAGTACGCGAGCCAATCAGCCCCAGCATTTT
j_call: TRBJ1-5
clone_size: -
v_call: TRBV19
d_call: -

cdr3_aa: CAISEIAGEYEQYF
cdr3_nt: TGTGCCATCAGTGAGATAGCGGGAGAGTACGAGCAGTACTTC
j_call: TRBJ2-7
clone_size: -
v_call: TRBV10-3
d_call: TRBD2

cdr3_aa: CASSFGTGLGEAFF
cdr3_nt: TGTGCCAGCAGCTTCGGGACAGGGCTCGGGGAAGCTTTCTTT
j_call: TRBJ1-1
clone_size: -
v_call: TRBV7-9
d_call: TRBD1

cdr3_aa: CASSLGGDTEAFF
cdr3_nt: TGTGCCAGCAGTTTGGGGGGGGACACTGAAGCTTTCTTT
j_call: TRBJ1-1
clone_size: -
v_call: TRBV12-3/TRBV12-4
d_call: -

cdr3_aa: CATSRGDRGLSGNTIYF
cdr3_nt: TGTGCCACCAGCAGAGGGGACAGGGGACTCTCTGGAAACACCATATATTTT
j_call: TRBJ1-3
clone_size: -
v_call: TRBV15
d_call: TRBD1

cdr3_aa: CASSPQLAGRYNEQFF
cdr3_nt: TGTGCCAGTAGCCCACAACTAGCGGGACGCTACAATGAGCAGTTCTTC
j_call: TRBJ2-1
clone_size: once
v_call: TRBV19
d_call: TRBD2

cdr3_aa: CASSPLGQGASNEQFF
cdr3_nt: TGTGCCAGCAGCCCACTGGGACAGGGGGCTTCAAATGAGCAGTTCTTC
j_call: TRBJ2-1
clone_size: -
v_call: TRBV27
d_call: TRBD1

cdr3_aa: CASGTGGGTLTITQYF
cdr3_nt: TGTGCTAGTGGTACCGGGGGGGGGACCCTAACGATAACCCAGTACTTC
j_call: TRBJ2-5
clone_size: -
v_call: TRBV12-5
d_call: TRBD2

cdr3_aa: CASSTQGTTRGYTF
cdr3_nt: TGTGCCAGCAGCACACAGGGAACCACTCGCGGCTACACCTTC
j_call: TRBJ1-2
clone_size: -
v_call: TRBV25-1
d_call: -

cdr3_aa: CASSYLYPDREQFF
cdr3_nt: TGTGCCAGCAGTTACTTATATCCGGACAGGGAGCAGTTCTTC
j_call: TRBJ2-1
clone_size: -
v_call: TRBV6-2/TRBV6-3
d_call: TRBD1

cdr3_aa: CASIPQGCGNQPQHF
cdr3_nt: TGTGCCAGCATTCCACAGGGATGCGGCAATCAGCCCCAGCATTTT
j_call: TRBJ1-5
clone_size: -
v_call: TRBV6-4
d_call: -

cdr3_aa: CASSLTSGISGNTIYF
cdr3_nt: TGCGCCAGCAGCTTGACCTCAGGGATCTCTGGAAACACCATATATTTT
j_call: TRBJ1-3
clone_size: -
v_call: TRBV5-1
d_call: -

cdr3_aa: CASSKTGNHYGYTF
cdr3_nt: TGCGCCAGCAGCAAAACAGGGAACCACTATGGCTACACCTTC
j_call: TRBJ1-2
clone_size: -
v_call: TRBV4-1
d_call: -

cdr3_aa: CAWSRGPGQGSSNQPQHF
cdr3_nt: TGTGCCTGGAGTCGCGGGCCTGGCCAGGGGTCTAGCAATCAGCCCCAGCATTTT
j_call: TRBJ1-5
clone_size: -
v_call: TRBV30
d_call: -

cdr3_aa: CASSLAATSGSTDTQYF
cdr3_nt: TGCGCCAGCAGCTTGGCAGCGACTAGCGGGAGCACAGATACGCAGTATTTT
j_call: TRBJ2-3
clone_size: -
v_call: TRBV5-1
d_call: TRBD2

cdr3_aa: CASSNPGGPMRGYTF
cdr3_nt: TGTGCCAGTAGTAACCCAGGGGGCCCCATGCGGGGCTACACCTTC
j_call: TRBJ1-2
clone_size: -
v_call: TRBV19
d_call: TRBD1

cdr3_aa: CASSQDRQESNQPQHF
cdr3_nt: TGTGCCAGCAGCCAAGATCGACAGGAGAGCAATCAGCCCCAGCATTTT
j_call: TRBJ1-5
clone_size: -
v_call: TRBV4-2
d_call: -

cdr3_aa: CASSLPGTEAFF
cdr3_nt: TGCGCCAGCAGCTTGCCCGGTACTGAAGCTTTCTTT
j_call: TRBJ1-1
clone_size: once
v_call: TRBV5-1
d_call: -

cdr3_aa: CASSLGTETYEQYF
cdr3_nt: TGCGCCAGCAGCTTAGGAACAGAAACCTACGAGCAGTACTTC
j_call: TRBJ2-7
clone_size: -
v_call: TRBV5-1
d_call: -

cdr3_aa: CASSLDGIVEAFF
cdr3_nt: TGCGCCAGCAGCTTGGACGGGATAGTTGAAGCTTTCTTT
j_call: TRBJ1-1
clone_size: -
v_call: TRBV5-1
d_call: -

cdr3_aa: CASSASTGIFHEQYF
cdr3_nt: TGTGCCAGCAGTGCCTCCACAGGGATATTCCACGAGCAGTACTTC
j_call: TRBJ2-7
clone_size: -
v_call: TRBV27
d_call: -

cdr3_aa: CASSVPRGRGAAEAFF
cdr3_nt: TGTGCCAGCAGTGTCCCTAGAGGCAGGGGGGCCGCTGAAGCTTTCTTT
j_call: TRBJ1-1
clone_size: -
v_call: TRBV25-1
d_call: TRBD1

cdr3_aa: CASRRSGRHTEAFF
cdr3_nt: TGTGCCAGCAGACGATCGGGGAGGCACACTGAAGCTTTCTTT
j_call: TRBJ1-1
clone_size: -
v_call: TRBV6-5
d_call: -

cdr3_aa: CASSQREGWEQFF
cdr3_nt: TGTGCCAGCAGCCAGCGGGAGGGCTGGGAGCAGTTCTTC
j_call: TRBJ2-1
clone_size: -
v_call: TRBV5-8
d_call: TRBD2

cdr3_aa: CASSSGMNTGELFF
cdr3_nt: TGTGCCAGCAGTTCGGGGATGAACACCGGGGAGCTGTTTTTT
j_call: TRBJ2-2
clone_size: -
v_call: TRBV27
d_call: -

cdr3_aa: CASSFVAGAVETQYF
cdr3_nt: TGCGCCAGCAGCTTCGTAGCGGGAGCTGTCGAGACCCAGTACTTC
j_call: TRBJ2-5
clone_size: -
v_call: TRBV4-1
d_call: TRBD2

cdr3_aa: CAWSAGLDRANSYEQYF
cdr3_nt: TGTGCCTGGAGTGCCGGCCTCGACAGGGCTAATTCCTACGAGCAGTACTTC
j_call: TRBJ2-7
clone_size: -
v_call: TRBV30
d_call: TRBD1

cdr3_aa: CASSEQGARNEQFF
cdr3_nt: TGTGCCAGCAGTGAACAGGGGGCTAGGAATGAGCAGTTCTTC
j_call: TRBJ2-1
clone_size: -
v_call: TRBV2
d_call: TRBD1

cdr3_aa: CSVRDFQTAQYF
cdr3_nt: TGCAGCGTTAGGGACTTTCAAACGGCCCAGTACTTC
j_call: TRBJ2-5
clone_size: -
v_call: TRBV29-1
d_call: -

cdr3_aa: CASSLRETQYF
cdr3_nt: TGTGCCAGCAGTTTGAGAGAGACCCAGTACTTC
j_call: TRBJ2-5
clone_size: -
v_call: TRBV28
d_call: -

cdr3_aa: CASRRQGSEQYF
cdr3_nt: TGTGCCAGCAGACGACAGGGTTCGGAGCAGTACTTC
j_call: TRBJ2-7
clone_size: -
v_call: TRBV28
d_call: TRBD1

cdr3_aa: CSASQDYGYTF
cdr3_nt: TGCAGTGCTAGCCAGGATTATGGCTACACCTTC
j_call: TRBJ1-2
clone_size: -
v_call: TRBV20-1
d_call: -

cdr3_aa: CASSHPREGAFYEQYF
cdr3_nt: TGCGCCAGCAGCCACCCCAGAGAGGGGGCTTTTTACGAGCAGTACTTC
j_call: TRBJ2-7
clone_size: -
v_call: TRBV4-1
d_call: TRBD1

cdr3_aa: CASSQGQGTDTQYF
cdr3_nt: TGTGCCAGCAGCCAAGGACAGGGCACAGATACGCAGTATTTT
j_call: TRBJ2-3
clone_size: -
v_call: TRBV7-6
d_call: TRBD1

cdr3_aa: CASSARTGFLETQYF
cdr3_nt: TGTGCCAGCAGCGCCCGGACGGGGTTTTTGGAGACCCAGTACTTC
j_call: TRBJ2-5
clone_size: -
v_call: TRBV7-2
d_call: -

cdr3_aa: CASSPIDRGRSGELFF
cdr3_nt: TGTGCCAGCTCACCCATTGACAGGGGAAGATCCGGGGAGCTGTTTTTT
j_call: TRBJ2-2
clone_size: once
v_call: TRBV18
d_call: TRBD1

cdr3_aa: CASRGTSTDTQYF
cdr3_nt: TGTGCCAGCAGAGGGACTAGCACAGATACGCAGTATTTT
j_call: TRBJ2-3
clone_size: -
v_call: TRBV6-5
d_call: -

cdr3_aa: CASSSLGSGSSGEQFF
cdr3_nt: TGTGCCAGCAGCTCGCTCGGGAGCGGGAGTTCTGGTGAGCAGTTCTTC
j_call: TRBJ2-1
clone_size: few
v_call: TRBV5-6
d_call: TRBD2

cdr3_aa: CSVRSGASGDNEQFF
cdr3_nt: TGCAGCGTCCGCAGCGGGGCTAGCGGAGACAATGAGCAGTTCTTC
j_call: TRBJ2-1
clone_size: -
v_call: TRBV29-1
d_call: TRBD2

cdr3_aa: CASSLSGGTPRSYGYTF
cdr3_nt: TGTGCCAGCAGCCTTAGCGGTGGGACGCCGCGGAGCTATGGCTACACCTTC
j_call: TRBJ1-2
clone_size: -
v_call: TRBV7-9
d_call: -

cdr3_aa: CASSAGQGIDF
cdr3_nt: TGTGCCAGCAGCGCAGGACAGGGAATCGACTTC
j_call: TRBJ2-5
clone_size: -
v_call: TRBV25-1
d_call: TRBD1

cdr3_aa: CASSIEATENYNEQFF
cdr3_nt: TGTGCCAGCAGTATCGAAGCCACCGAAAACTACAATGAGCAGTTCTTC
j_call: TRBJ2-1
clone_size: -
v_call: TRBV2
d_call: -

cdr3_aa: CATSLGGTGDYEQFF
cdr3_nt: TGTGCCACCAGTCTTGGCGGGACAGGGGACTATGAGCAGTTCTTC
j_call: TRBJ2-1
clone_size: -
v_call: TRBV24-1
d_call: TRBD1

cdr3_aa: CASATGSDEKLFF
cdr3_nt: TGTGCCAGCGCTACAGGGTCGGATGAAAAACTGTTTTTT
j_call: TRBJ1-4
clone_size: -
v_call: TRBV28
d_call: -